This T cell receptor beta chain came from a study of T-cell memory formation after mild COVID-19. Study-wide context: Clusters of TCRs were largely donor specific.

The CDR3 contains 11 residues. Trimming shortened V by 7 bases and J by 3 bases, and 9 bases separated the two germline ends. Germline V gene data show CDR1 as SQVTM and CDR2 as ANQGSEA. This clonotype was recorded at least ten times. TCRdb reprocessed the 5' RACE reads via MiXCR and lists one record per CDR3 protein. The profile shows about 430,000 distinct CDR3 sequences, roughly 18% of them singletons. Material: PBMCs or a T cell subset sorted from them (not recorded which). The rearrangement uses TRBV29-1 and TRBJ2-5; a weak D match, TRBD2 (5 bases). The receptor was derived from a man between 18 and 29 years old who had mild COVID-19 (a few samples of this study predate the infection). Cell type and time point are not known. The CDR3 here is CSARRKETQYF. CDR3 coding DNA: TGCAGCGCCAGGAGGAAAGAGACCCAGTACTTC.